The 11 T cell receptor beta chains listed next were all sequenced from one sample in a study of blood T cell repertoires in COVID-19. TCRdb's copy holds only in-frame clones and misses some; the assay was immunoSEQ multiplex PCR. The profile shows 150,000 to 200,000 clones, 70% to 90% of them singletons. Specimen: peripheral blood. The receptors were sampled from a man aged 18 to 35 who had recovered from COVID-19.

The rearrangement joins TRBV19 to TRBJ1-2, with D possibly being TRBD1 (5 bases). CDR1 and CDR2 from the germline V gene are LNHDA and SQIVND (reference sequence). V lost 3 bases, J lost 4 bases, and 15 bases lay in between. This CDR3 contains 15 residues. CDR3 DNA: TGTGCCAGTAGTATGGGAGGGGCAGCCTTCTATGGCTACACCTTC. Protein product: CASSMGGAAFYGYTF. Complete variable domain (other parts from reference TRBV19 and TRBJ1-2): DGGITQSPKYLFRKEGQNVTLSCEQNLNHDAMYWYRQDPGQGLRLIYYSQIVNDFQKGDIAEGYSVSREKKESFPLTVTSAQKNPTAFYLCASSMGGAAFYGYTFGSGTRLTVV.

The chain joins TRBV4-3 to TRBJ2-7; 11 bases are a match to TRBD1. V lost 4 bases to trimming and J lost 2 bases; unmatched junction nucleotides: 4. CDR1 LGHNA and CDR2 YSLEER come from the germline V gene. The CDR3 spans 15 residues. The CDR3 sequence: CASSPGQGVPYEQYF. DNA of the CDR3: TGCGCCAGCAGCCCGGGACAGGGGGTCCCCTACGAGCAGTACTTC.

This rearrangement joins TRBV5-1 to TRBJ2-1, with 9 bases that match TRBD2. The germline gives CDR1 SGHRS, CDR2 YFSETQ. V was clipped by 0 bases and J by 4 bases; unmatched bases: 2. The CDR3 runs to 15 residues. CDR3 DNA: TGCGCCAGCAGCTTGGGTAGCGGGGGTTACAATGAGCAGTTCTTC. It encodes CASSLGSGGYNEQFF. The full variable domain, completed using reference TRBV5-1 and TRBJ2-1, is KAGVTQTPRYLIKTRGQQVTLSCSPISGHRSVSWYQQTPGQGLQFLFEYFSETQRNKGNFPGRFSGRQFSNSRSEMNVSTLELGDSALYLCASSLGSGGYNEQFFGPGTRLTVL.

The V gene is TRBV18, the J gene TRBJ1-6, with D hard to call. Germline CDR1 reads KGHSH; CDR2 reads LQKENI. The germline V and J ends were trimmed by 3 bases and 8 bases, with 14 bases remaining between them. The CDR3 totals 15 residues. CDR3 region: CASSPSVGSDSPLHF. The CDR3 DNA reads as TGTGCCAGCTCACCGTCCGTAGGGAGCGATTCACCCCTCCACTTT.

The count of this clone is one. The V call is TRBV5-6, the J call TRBJ1-2, with a tentative D call TRBD1 (6 bases). This CDR3 contains 14 residues. Trimming left V 4 bases short and J 2 bases short, with 12 bases between. Looked up from germline, CDR1 is SGHDT and CDR2 is YYEEEE. The CDR3 coding sequence is TGTGCCAGCAGCGCACCCACAGGGAACTATGGCTACACCTTC. It specifies CASSAPTGNYGYTF.

This clone was seen once. The chain's CDR3 is CASSVRFLQETQYF. The CDR3 coding sequence is TGTGCCAGCAGCGTCCGTTTTCTCCAAGAGACCCAGTACTTC. The chain recombines TRBV5-4 with TRBJ2-5, with D unclear. This CDR3 is 14 amino acids long. V lost 4 bases to trimming and J lost 1 base, with 11 bases between them. Germline V gene lookup returns CDR1 SGHNT and CDR2 YYREEE (reference sequence).

The chain couples TRBV15 to TRBJ2-3, with 7 bases matching TRBD2. The V gene end was trimmed by 6 bases and the J gene end by 3 bases; junction bases not matched to a gene: 12. Germline lookup yields CDR1 LNHNV and CDR2 YYDKDF (reference sequence). CDR3 length equals 16 residues. Written as DNA, the CDR3 is TGTGCCACCAGTGGGAGGGGCCCCGGAGGGACAGATACGCAGTATTTT. Translated, it gives CATSGRGPGGTDTQYF.

This clone turned up a few times. The J gene is TRBJ2-5, the V gene TRBV10-3; possible D gene TRBD1, 5 bases. The germline V gene encodes CDR1 ENHRY and CDR2 SYGVKD. V lost 3 bases and J 3 bases, leaving 11 bases between the germline ends. The CDR3 loop spans 14 amino acids. In DNA form, the CDR3 reads TGTGCCATCAGTGAAAGCTCAGGGAAAGAGACCCAGTACTTC. Translating it yields CAISESSGKETQYF.

This chain links TRBV18 with TRBJ1-1, with TRBD1 as a possible D gene (5 bases). The length of the CDR3 is 15 residues. The V gene's germline CDR1 is KGHSH and CDR2 LQKENI. Trimming removed 8 bases from V and 2 bases from J, with 18 bases in between. The CDR3 nucleotides read TGTGCCAGCCATGTTGGAAGACAGCTAAACACTGAAGCTTTCTTT. It is translated as CASHVGRQLNTEAFF.

DNA for the CDR3: TGTGCCAGCAGTTATCGCCTCGGGGTCGCAGATACGCAGTATTTT. It yields the protein CASSYRLGVADTQYF. The V gene is TRBV6-5, the J gene TRBJ2-3; D possibly corresponds to TRBD2 (5 bases). Trimming took off 3 bases at V and 4 bases at J, with 14 bases between the two ends. The germline gives CDR1 MNHEY, CDR2 SVGAGI. The CDR3 is 15 amino acids.

This clone was recorded once. The chain links TRBV27 to TRBJ2-7, with D possibly being TRBD2 (5 bases). The CDR3 has 12 residues. Germline V gives CDR1 MNHEY, CDR2 SMNVEV (reference sequence). V lost 6 bases to trimming and J lost 3 bases, with 9 bases between them. The CDR3 sequence is CASRDFFYEQYF. The CDR3 nucleotides read TGTGCCAGCAGGGACTTTTTCTACGAGCAGTACTTC.